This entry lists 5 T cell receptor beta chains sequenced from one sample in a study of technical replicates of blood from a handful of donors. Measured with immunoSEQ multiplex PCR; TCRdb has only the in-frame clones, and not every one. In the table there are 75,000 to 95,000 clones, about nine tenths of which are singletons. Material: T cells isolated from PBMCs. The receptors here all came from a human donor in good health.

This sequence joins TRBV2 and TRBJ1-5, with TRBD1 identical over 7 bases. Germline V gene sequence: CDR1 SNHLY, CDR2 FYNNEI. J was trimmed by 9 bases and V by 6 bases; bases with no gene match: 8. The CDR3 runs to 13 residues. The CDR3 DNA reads TGTGCCAGCAGCCTAACAGGGGTCAGGCCCCAGCATTTT. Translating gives CASSLTGVRPQHF.

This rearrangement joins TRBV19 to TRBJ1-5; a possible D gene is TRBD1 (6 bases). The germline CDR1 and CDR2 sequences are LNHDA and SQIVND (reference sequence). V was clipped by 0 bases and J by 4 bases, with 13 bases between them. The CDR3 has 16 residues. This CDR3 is CASSIDRGRGNQPQHF. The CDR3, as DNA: TGTGCCAGTAGTATAGACAGGGGTCGAGGTAATCAGCCCCAGCATTTT. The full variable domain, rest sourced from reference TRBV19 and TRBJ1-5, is DGGITQSPKYLFRKEGQNVTLSCEQNLNHDAMYWYRQDPGQGLRLIYYSQIVNDFQKGDIAEGYSVSREKKESFPLTVTSAQKNPTAFYLCASSIDRGRGNQPQHFGDGTRLSIL.

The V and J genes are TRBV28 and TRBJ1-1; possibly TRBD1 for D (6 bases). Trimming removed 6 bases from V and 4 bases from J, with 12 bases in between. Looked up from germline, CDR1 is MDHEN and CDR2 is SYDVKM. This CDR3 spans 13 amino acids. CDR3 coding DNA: TGTGCCAGCAGACACCGCAGGGGCACTGAAGCTTTCTTT. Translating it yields CASRHRRGTEAFF. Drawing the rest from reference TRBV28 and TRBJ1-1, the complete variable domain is DVKVTQSSRYLVKRTGEKVFLECVQDMDHENMFWYRQDPGLGLRLIYFSYDVKMKEKGDIPEGYSVSREKKERFSLILESASTNQTSMYLCASRHRRGTEAFFGQGTRLTVV.

The DNA of the CDR3 is TGTGCCAGCAGCTTAGTTGGTGCAGGCGCTACCTACGAGCAGTACTTC. Its translation: CASSLVGAGATYEQYF. The rearrangement uses TRBV11-2 and TRBJ2-7; D unresolved. Germline CDR1 reads SGHAT; CDR2 reads FQNNGV. This CDR3 contains 16 residues. The ends were cut back, 1 base at V and 2 bases at J, with 15 bases in the middle.

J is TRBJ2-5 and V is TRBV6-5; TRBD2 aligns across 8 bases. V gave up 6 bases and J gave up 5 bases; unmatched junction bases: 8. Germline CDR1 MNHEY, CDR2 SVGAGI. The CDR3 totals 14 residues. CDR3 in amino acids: CASSGSGGKETQYF. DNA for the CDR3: TGTGCCAGCAGCGGGAGCGGGGGCAAGGAGACCCAGTACTTC.